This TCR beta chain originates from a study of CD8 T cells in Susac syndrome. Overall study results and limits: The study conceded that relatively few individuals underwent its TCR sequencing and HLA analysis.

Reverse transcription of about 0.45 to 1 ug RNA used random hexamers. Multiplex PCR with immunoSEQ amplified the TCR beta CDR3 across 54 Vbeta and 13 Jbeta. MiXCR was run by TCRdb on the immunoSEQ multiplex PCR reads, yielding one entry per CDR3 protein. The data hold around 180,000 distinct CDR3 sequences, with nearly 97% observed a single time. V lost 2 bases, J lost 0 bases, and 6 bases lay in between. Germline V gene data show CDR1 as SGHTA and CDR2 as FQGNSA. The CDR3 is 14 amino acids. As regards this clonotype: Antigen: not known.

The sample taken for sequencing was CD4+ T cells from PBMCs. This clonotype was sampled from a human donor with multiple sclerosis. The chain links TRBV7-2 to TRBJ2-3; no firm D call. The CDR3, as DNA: TGTGCCAGCAGCTTATGGGTCAGCACAGATACGCAGTATTTT. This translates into CASSLWVSTDTQYF.